These T cell receptor beta chains were read from a single sample in a study of shared clonotypes between healthy human individuals. The assay was immunoSEQ multiplex PCR, and TCRdb's table has in-frame clones only and misses some. Among about 2 million clones, about 95% were seen once, and the ten largest hold around 1.2%. Specimen: naive CD8+ T cells sorted from blood. All receptors come from a man aged 18 to 29 in good health. CDR3s include the opening cysteine and the closing phenylalanine or tryptophan. D genes are given only for firm matches. Only some rows state a clone size, as once, few, many or a class for expanded clones.

j_gene	abundance	v_gene	d_gene	CDR3nt	CDR3aa
TRBJ1-1	.	TRBV14	TRBD1	TGTGCCAGCAGCCAAGTTCCGGGACAGGGGCCGAACACTGAAGCTTTCTTT	CASSQVPGQGPNTEAFF
TRBJ2-7	.	TRBV6-6	.	TGTGCCAGCAGTTACACAGGGCACGAGCAGTACTTC	CASSYTGHEQYF
TRBJ2-7	.	TRBV6-5	TRBD2	TGTGCCAGCAGTTATGAGGCGGGAGCCCCCTCCTACGAGCAGTACTTC	CASSYEAGAPSYEQYF
TRBJ2-2	.	TRBV7-9	.	TGTGCCAGCAGCTCTGGCACCGGGGAGCTGTTTTTT	CASSSGTGELFF
TRBJ1-1	.	TRBV6-1	TRBD1	TGTGCCAGCAGCGCGGGACAGGTTGCTGAAGCTTTCTTT	CASSAGQVAEAFF
TRBJ1-1	once	TRBV29-1	TRBD1	TGCAGCGTTGCCCGACAGGGCGGGACTGAAGCTTTCTTT	CSVARQGGTEAFF
TRBJ2-3	.	TRBV4-3	TRBD2	TGCGCCAGCAGCCAAGAAAATATACTAGCGGGAGCGACAGATACGCAGTATTTT	CASSQENILAGATDTQYF
TRBJ2-5	.	TRBV13	.	TGTGCCAGCAGCTTACGGGACCGGGAGACCCAGTACTTC	CASSLRDRETQYF
TRBJ1-5	.	TRBV4-3	TRBD1	TGCGCCAGCAGCCGTAACCTACCCCTCATCACAGGGGACGGCAATCAGCCCCAGCATTTT	CASSRNLPLITGDGNQPQHF
TRBJ2-6	.	TRBV10-3	.	TGTGCCATCAGTGACCTTAGCTCTGGGGCCAACGTCCTGACTTTC	CAISDLSSGANVLTF
TRBJ1-1	.	TRBV6-5	TRBD1	TGTGCCAGCAGTTGGGGACAGGGGGCGATCACTGAAGCTTTCTTT	CASSWGQGAITEAFF
TRBJ1-4	.	TRBV2	.	TGTGCCAGCAGTCATAGGGGGGCAGATGAAAAACTGTTTTTT	CASSHRGADEKLFF
TRBJ2-7	once	TRBV27	TRBD2	TGTGCCAGCAGTTTATTTCCAGCGGGGAGCTACGAGCAGTACTTC	CASSLFPAGSYEQYF
TRBJ2-7	.	TRBV6-1	.	TGTGCCAGCATGACCATAACGGAGCAGTACTTC	CASMTITEQYF
TRBJ2-6	.	TRBV7-2	.	TGTGCCAGCAGCTTATATCACTCTGGGGCCAACGTCCTGACTTTC	CASSLYHSGANVLTF
TRBJ2-5	once	TRBV2	.	TGTGCCAGCAGTGAGACCCACCCGGGCCCAAGAAGGGAGACCCAGTACTTC	CASSETHPGPRRETQYF
TRBJ2-2	.	TRBV7-9	TRBD1	TGTGCCAGCAGCTCAACCGGGACAGGGAGGGCTGTCACCGGGGAGCTGTTTTTT	CASSSTGTGRAVTGELFF
TRBJ2-2	.	TRBV27	TRBD1	TGTGCCAGCAGTTCGGTTTGGACAGGGGGCACCGGGGAGCTGTTTTTT	CASSSVWTGGTGELFF
TRBJ2-5	.	TRBV19	TRBD2	TGTGCCAGTAGCATAGCGGGGGGGCGAGAGACCCAGTACTTC	CASSIAGGRETQYF
TRBJ2-5	once	TRBV10-3	TRBD1	TGTGCCATCAGTGAACCGACAGGGGGCCAAGAGACCCAGTACTTC	CAISEPTGGQETQYF
TRBJ2-7	.	TRBV7-9	TRBD1	TGTGCCAGCAGCTTAGAAGGGACAGATTTCTACGAGCAGTACTTC	CASSLEGTDFYEQYF
TRBJ2-7	.	TRBV27	.	TGTGCCAGCAGTTTAGACGGACGCTCCTACGAGCAGTACTTC	CASSLDGRSYEQYF
TRBJ1-6	.	TRBV4-1	TRBD1	TGCGCCAGCAGCCATCCTCCCGGGACAGGGGGCTGGAATTCACCCCTCCACTTT	CASSHPPGTGGWNSPLHF
TRBJ2-1	once	TRBV4-1	.	TGCGCCAGCAGCCAAGAATACAGTTCAACGGTTACCGAGCAGTTCTTC	CASSQEYSSTVTEQFF
TRBJ2-6	.	TRBV16	.	TGTGCCAGCAGCCAATCAAGGACAGGGGCCAACGTCCTGACTTTC	CASSQSRTGANVLTF
TRBJ2-7	.	TRBV7-9	.	TGTGCCAGCAGCTCTCCTTCTACCGCGAACTACGAGCAGTACTTC	CASSSPSTANYEQYF
TRBJ2-2	.	TRBV27	.	TGTGCCTGTGGCACCGGGGAGCTGTTTTTT	CACGTGELFF
TRBJ2-1	.	TRBV13	TRBD2	TGTGCCAGCAGCCTGCGGGGGGAGGCTTACGATGAGCAGTTCTTC	CASSLRGEAYDEQFF
TRBJ2-7	.	TRBV10-2	TRBD1	TGCGCCAGCAGTGAGTCGGGGGACAGGGCCTACGAGCAGTACTTC	CASSESGDRAYEQYF
TRBJ1-5	.	TRBV2	.	TGTGCCAGCAGTGAAGATCCAGACCAGCCCCAGCATTTT	CASSEDPDQPQHF
TRBJ2-7	.	TRBV7-9	.	TGTGCCAGCAGTATCCCCGGGACACCTGAGCAGTACTTC	CASSIPGTPEQYF
TRBJ1-1	.	TRBV28	TRBD1	TGTGCCAGCAGTTCACCTCGACAGGGAGGGAACACTGAAGCTTTCTTT	CASSSPRQGGNTEAFF
TRBJ1-1	.	TRBV25-1	TRBD1	TGTGCCAGCAGTGAGGGGACAGCCCATTACACTGAAGCTTTCTTT	CASSEGTAHYTEAFF
TRBJ2-7	.	TRBV4-3	TRBD1	TGCGCCAGCAGCCAGGACAGGGGGAACCCCTACGAGCAGTACTTC	CASSQDRGNPYEQYF
TRBJ1-6	.	TRBV11-2	.	TGTGCCAGCAGCTTGCCGGGTTGGAGCTCACCCCTCCACTTT	CASSLPGWSSPLHF
TRBJ2-1	.	TRBV7-9	TRBD2	TGTGCCAGCAGCGATGGACTAGCGGGACGCCACTACAATGAGCAGTTCTTC	CASSDGLAGRHYNEQFF
TRBJ2-7	.	TRBV9	.	TGTGCCAGCAGCGTAGCCGGGGGCCTTGCATACGAGCAGTACTTC	CASSVAGGLAYEQYF
TRBJ2-7	once	TRBV7-8	TRBD1	TGTGCCAGCAGCTTAGTGTCTGGACAGGGGGTCGGCGAGCAGTACTTC	CASSLVSGQGVGEQYF
TRBJ2-7	.	TRBV4-1	.	TGCGCCAGCAGCCAAGATGGGGGGACAGTAGGCTCCTACGAGCAGTACTTC	CASSQDGGTVGSYEQYF
TRBJ2-1	.	TRBV5-6	.	TGTGCCAGCAGCTTCGGCCCCACAAATGAGCAGTTCTTC	CASSFGPTNEQFF
TRBJ1-1	.	TRBV7-9	.	TGTGCCAGCAGCTTAGAGGGGGAGGGGAGCACTGAAGCTTTCTTT	CASSLEGEGSTEAFF
TRBJ1-2	.	TRBV6-5	.	TGTGCCAGCCAAAGGATTGATGGCTACACCTTC	CASQRIDGYTF
TRBJ2-7	.	TRBV10-3	TRBD1	TGTGCCAGTACAGGGGGCGGCCACGGCGAGCAGTACTTC	CASTGGGHGEQYF
TRBJ1-4	.	TRBV5-6	.	TGTGCCAGCAGCTTCGCTGGGGCGGCTAATGAAAAACTGTTTTTT	CASSFAGAANEKLFF
TRBJ2-7	.	TRBV7-9	TRBD2	TGTGCCAGCAGCCCACCGGGGGGGACGGTTACCTACGAGCAGTACTTC	CASSPPGGTVTYEQYF